The clone carrying this T cell receptor (beta chain) was seen only a few times. The antigen remains undetermined. The data were taken from a study of cytomegalovirus exposure and HLA in healthy donors. CDR3 length: 12 residues. Germline CDR1 and CDR2: MNHEY and SMNVEV (reference sequence). V dropped 6 bases and J dropped 8 bases, with 13 bases sitting between them. Study-wide results and limits: Analysis performed later showed TCR beta chains linked to HLA being more clonally expanded than equally common others. Per a prior analysis, the majority of TCR beta V segments were productive roughly 90% or roughly 30% of the time. It was in a later analysis that TCR association rates were seen to vary by HLA locus, highest for DRB1 and lowest for HLA-C. In a later analysis, the majority of CMV-associated beta chains seemingly showed HLA restriction.

The PCR had 60 Vbeta and 13 Jbeta primers. Sequencing was performed with immunoSEQ multiplex PCR; in TCRdb, only in-frame clones are kept and a portion is missing. The table has nearly 300,000 clones, about nine tenths seen once. The chain uses TRBV27 and TRBJ1-1; D is possibly TRBD1 (6 bases). Material: PBMCs. The receptor comes from a man aged 35-49 years in good health and CMV-seropositive. The CDR3 DNA reads as TGTGCCAGCAGGAGGGGGTATTCGGAAGCTTTCTTT. It codes for CASRRGYSEAFF.